A single sample gave rise to the 32 T cell receptor beta chains below, sequenced in a study of CD8 T cells in ankylosing spondylitis (dated by TCRdb to 2016 to 2017). Overall study results and their limits: A TCR beta motif made up of several highly homologous amino acid variants appeared to be characteristic of blood from ankylosing spondylitis patients.

Library generation was performed with 5' RACE. Sequencing instrument: Illumina HiSeq 2500. TCRdb passed the public sequencing reads through fastp at Q25 and MiXCR, retaining productive beta sequences. For every CDR3 protein sequence, its rows merge into one entry that carries the most common genes and DNA. The table for this sample lists about 500,000 distinct CDR3 sequences; approximately 5% of them were counted only once. The ten top clones hold around 3.4% of the sample. Which antigens these TCRs recognize remains unknown. Sequencing was done on a sample of blood, either unsorted or a sorted T cell fraction (not recorded which). Receptors were obtained from a male donor with ankylosing spondylitis.

The sample holds many counts of this clonotype. This rearrangement joins TRBV7-9 to TRBJ2-2, with D perhaps matching TRBD1 or TRBD2 (6 bases each). Per the germline V gene, CDR1 is SEHNR and CDR2 is FQNEAQ (reference sequence). The CDR3 is 16 amino acids. Trimming pared 5 bases from V and 5 bases from J, leaving 18 bases between. CDR3 bases: TGTGCCAGCAGCCGCCATTCTGGGGGGCTGACCGGGGAGCTGTTTTTT. It codes for CASSRHSGGLTGELFF.

This clonotype appeared a few times. The V call is TRBV18, the J call TRBJ1-6; unclear D gene. CDR3 length equals 13 residues. Trimming cost V 2 bases and J 9 bases, with 8 bases left between them. The germline V gene encodes CDR1 KGHSH and CDR2 LQKENI. CDR3 coding DNA: TGTGCCAGCTCACCAGAGCTAAGTTCACCCCTCCACTTT. Residues: CASSPELSSPLHF.

This clonotype has at least ten counts. The genes are TRBV7-9 and TRBJ1-5; D possibly corresponds to TRBD1 (5 bases). Trimming removed 5 bases from V and 3 bases from J, with 17 bases in between. CDR3 length equals 16 residues. Germline values: CDR1 SEHNR, CDR2 FQNEAQ (reference sequence). CDR3 region: CASSLGTGQVNQPQHF. The CDR3 DNA reads TGTGCCAGCAGCCTGGGGACGGGGCAGGTCAATCAGCCCCAGCATTTT.

This clonotype came up many times. CDR3 protein: CASSPRTRTGELFF. The CDR3 DNA sequence: TGTGCCAGCAGCCCTCGGACACGAACCGGGGAGCTGTTTTTT. V usage is TRBV9 and J usage is TRBJ2-2, with a weak D call TRBD1 (5 bases). The V end lost 4 bases, the J end lost 5 bases, and 12 bases lay between the germline ends. Germline V gene data show CDR1 as SGDLS and CDR2 as YYNGEE. The CDR3 has 14 amino acids.

This clonotype was found many times. The gene calls are TRBV24-1 and TRBJ2-1; 11 nucleotides agree with TRBD2. The V and J ends lost 5 bases and 5 bases, in that order; junction bases with no gene match: 16. The CDR3 sequence is 19 residues long. Germline V gene lookup returns CDR1 KGHDR and CDR2 SFDVKD. The CDR3 DNA is TGTGCCACCAGTGGGCCCCTGCAACAAGGGACTAGCGGAAACAATGAGCAGTTCTTC. Its protein product is CATSGPLQQGTSGNNEQFF.

The table lists this clonotype with many counts. CDR3 protein: CASSYGTGIETQYF. The CDR3 coding sequence is TGTGCCAGCAGTTACGGGACAGGGATAGAGACCCAGTACTTC. The rearrangement links TRBV28 to TRBJ2-5; 9 bases align to TRBD1. After removal of 4 bases from V and 4 bases from J, the junction contained 4 bases not matched to a gene. Germline CDR1 and CDR2: MDHEN and SYDVKM. The CDR3 spans 14 residues.

This clonotype occurred a few times. The V gene is TRBV18, the J gene TRBJ2-1; D gene unclear. V lost 3 bases and J 8 bases, leaving 20 bases between the germline ends. The CDR3 runs to 16 residues. The germline CDR1 and CDR2 sequences are KGHSH and LQKENI. The CDR3 coding sequence is TGTGCCAGCTCACCCGTCAACAATCATCCTTCGGATGAGCAGTTCTTC. Protein sequence: CASSPVNNHPSDEQFF.

This clonotype was seen many times. V is TRBV11-1 and J is TRBJ2-2, with D unclear. This CDR3 spans 18 amino acids. Trimming shortened V by 5 bases and J by 4 bases, and 23 bases separated the two germline ends. Germline CDR1 reads SGHAT; CDR2 reads FQDESV (reference sequence). The CDR3 loop reads CASSPKYEFRTLTGELFF. The CDR3 region has the DNA TGTGCCAGCAGCCCAAAGTATGAGTTTCGGACCCTCACCGGGGAGCTGTTTTTT.

This clonotype was observed at least ten times. The CDR3 is CSAKGRHQFSYEQYF. CDR3 in DNA: TGCAGTGCTAAGGGGCGCCACCAATTCTCCTACGAGCAGTACTTC. The V and J genes are TRBV20-1 and TRBJ2-7, with D possibly matching TRBD1 (5 bases). This CDR3 spans 15 amino acids. Trimming stripped 4 bases from V and 0 bases from J, with 16 bases between. From germline, CDR1 is DFQATT and CDR2 SNEGSKA (reference sequence).

This clonotype showed up many times. The chain has TRBV20-1 and TRBJ2-5; 9 bases align to TRBD2. Trimming removed 5 bases from V and 5 bases from J; junction bases left unmatched: 9. The germline V gene encodes CDR1 DFQATT and CDR2 SNEGSKA (reference sequence). The CDR3 length is 14 residues. The CDR3 sequence: CSAPIAGARETQYF. DNA of the CDR3: TGCAGTGCTCCCATAGCGGGGGCGCGGGAGACCCAGTACTTC.

This clonotype was seen repeatedly, ten times or more. The chain combines TRBV5-6 with TRBJ2-1; D gene ambiguous. Between the trimmed V and J ends, which lost 0 bases and 5 bases, there was a span of 3 bases. Per the germline V gene, CDR1 is SGHDT and CDR2 is YYEEEE. This CDR3 spans 12 amino acids. In DNA form, the CDR3 reads TGTGCCAGCAGCTTGGAACACAATGAGCAGTTCTTC. Translation: CASSLEHNEQFF.

This clonotype was detected many times. The rearrangement joins TRBV29-1 to TRBJ2-3, with 8 bases that match TRBD1. The CDR3 runs 13 residues. The V gene's germline CDR1 is SQVTM and CDR2 ANQGSEA. The V gene end was trimmed by 6 bases and the J gene end by 2 bases; junction bases not matched to a gene: 4. CDR3 sequence (DNA): TGCAGCGTGAGGGACAGGTACACAGATACGCAGTATTTT. Translating it yields CSVRDRYTDTQYF.

A few counts support this clonotype. CDR3 sequence reads: CATSQLPGQGPGGTSYEQYF. The CDR3 nucleotides are TGTGCCACCAGCCAATTGCCGGGACAGGGGCCTGGGGGAACCTCCTACGAGCAGTACTTC. The chain combines TRBV24-1 with TRBJ2-7, with TRBD1 matching 10 bases. The CDR3 loop spans 20 amino acids. V shed 7 bases, J shed 0 bases, and the junction held 20 bases outside the gene matches. Germline V gives CDR1 KGHDR, CDR2 SFDVKD.

This clonotype was seen ten or more times. V usage is TRBV27 and J usage is TRBJ2-7, with a possible D match to TRBD2 (6 bases). This CDR3 comprises 14 residues. Germline V gene sequence: CDR1 MNHEY, CDR2 SMNVEV (reference sequence). V was trimmed by 6 bases and J by 5 bases, leaving 17 bases between them. DNA of the CDR3: TGTGCCAGCAGCCCCCACCCCGGGGGTCACGAGCAGTACTTC. Its translation is CASSPHPGGHEQYF.

Many counts were recorded for this clonotype. The chain combines TRBV20-1 with TRBJ1-5; no definite D call. Trimming took 0 bases from V and 3 from J, leaving 12 bases between them. The CDR3 length is 15 residues. Germline V gene sequence: CDR1 DFQATT, CDR2 SNEGSKA (reference sequence). CDR3 in amino acids: CSARDFGESNQPQHF. In DNA, the CDR3 is TGCAGTGCTAGAGATTTCGGTGAATCCAATCAGCCCCAGCATTTT.

This clonotype was counted between two and nine times. The chain is built from TRBV7-6 and TRBJ2-3; D is undetermined. The V gene's germline CDR1 is SGHVS and CDR2 FNYEAQ. V lost 5 bases, J lost 2 bases, and 8 bases lay in between. The length of the CDR3 is 13 residues. This CDR3 is CASSRVFTDTQYF. CDR3 nucleotides: TGTGCCAGCAGCCGAGTGTTCACAGATACGCAGTATTTT. The full variable domain, completed using reference TRBV7-6 and TRBJ2-3, is GAGVSQSPRYKVTKRGQDVALRCDPISGHVSLYWYRQALGQGPEFLTYFNYEAQQDKSGLPNDRFSAERPEGSISTLTIQRTEQRDSAMYRCASSRVFTDTQYFGPGTRLTVL.

This clonotype was found many times. V is TRBV9 and J is TRBJ1-4; 8 nucleotides align to TRBD1. Germline V lookup: CDR1 SGDLS, CDR2 YYNGEE. Unmatched junction bases numbered 6, after V lost 0 bases and J lost 8 bases. The CDR3 contains 15 residues. The CDR3 DNA follows: TGTGCCAGCAGCGTAGGACCCACAGGGGGAGAAAAACTGTTTTTT. It is translated as CASSVGPTGGEKLFF.

This clonotype was observed at least ten times. The rearrangement links TRBV7-9 to TRBJ2-1; D is unresolved. Trimming removed 7 bases at V and 9 bases at J, with 22 bases between. This CDR3 has 15 amino acids. Per the germline V gene, CDR1 is SEHNR and CDR2 is FQNEAQ (reference sequence). The CDR3 region is CASNQRAQRFGEQFF. Written as DNA, the CDR3 is TGTGCCAGCAACCAACGGGCCCAGAGGTTTGGTGAGCAGTTCTTC. The full variable domain, in which reference TRBV7-9 and TRBJ2-1 provide the parts outside the CDR3, is DTGVSQNPRHKITKRGQNVTFRCDPISEHNRLYWYRQTLGQGPEFLTYFQNEAQLEKSRLLSDRFSAERPKGSFSTLEIQRTEQGDSAMYLCASNQRAQRFGEQFFGPGTRLTVL.

This clonotype appeared many times. The V and J genes are TRBV6-2 or TRBV6-3 and TRBJ2-1; tentatively, D is TRBD1 or TRBD2 (5 bases each). CDR1 is MNHEY and CDR2 is SVGEGT in the germline V gene. This CDR3 has 17 residues. The V end lost 0 bases, the J end lost 0 bases, and 12 bases lay between the germline ends. CDR3 sequence: CASSYSGRKSSYNEQFF. In DNA form, the CDR3 reads TGTGCCAGCAGTTACTCGGGACGGAAGAGCTCCTACAATGAGCAGTTCTTC.

This clonotype was recorded at least ten times. The chain is built from TRBV10-3 and TRBJ1-5, with D possibly being TRBD1 (5 bases). The CDR3 runs 16 residues. Trimming removed 4 bases from V and 1 base from J, with 14 bases in between. Germline loops: CDR1 ENHRY, CDR2 SYGVKD. The DNA of the CDR3 is TGTGCCATCAGTGTAGAGGGGTCGGGAAGCAATCAGCCCCAGCATTTT. This gives the protein CAISVEGSGSNQPQHF.

This clonotype was recorded many times. This chain's CDR3 is CASSPTGYPSYEQYF. CDR3 sequence (DNA): TGTGCCAGCAGTCCCACAGGGTATCCCTCCTACGAGCAGTACTTC. The chain has TRBV6-1 and TRBJ2-7; tentatively, D is TRBD1 (6 bases). With 5 bases removed from V and 0 bases from J, the gap between germline ends came to 14 bases. The germline CDR1 and CDR2 sequences are MNHNS and SASEGT. CDR3 length: 15 residues.

The rearrangement links TRBV10-2 to TRBJ2-2; no definite D call. The CDR3 runs 14 residues. V lost 6 bases, J lost 3 bases, and 11 bases lay in between. Germline values: CDR1 WSHSY, CDR2 SAAADI. DNA of the CDR3: TGCGCCAGCAGAGGCAGGTGGGACACCGGGGAGCTGTTTTTT. It codes for CASRGRWDTGELFF.

This chain joins TRBV7-8 and TRBJ2-1; 7 bases map to TRBD2. Germline CDR1 is SGHVS and CDR2 is FQNEAQ. The CDR3 spans 17 residues. V dropped 1 base and J dropped 5; count of bases not matched to a gene: 11. The CDR3 DNA reads as TGTGCCAGCAGCTTAGTGGGGGGGTTTAATATTCACAATGAGCAGTTCTTC. It is translated as CASSLVGGFNIHNEQFF.

The sample holds many counts of this clonotype. The V and J genes are TRBV28 and TRBJ2-3, with D unresolved. The CDR3 consists of 15 residues. CDR1 is MDHEN and CDR2 is SYDVKM in the germline V gene. V lost 5 bases and J lost 0, with 12 bases in between. The CDR3 DNA sequence: TGTGCCAGCAGTCCGCCCTCGGGCAGCACAGATACGCAGTATTTT. Translating gives CASSPPSGSTDTQYF.

At least ten counts were recorded for this clonotype. The rearrangement links TRBV5-1 to TRBJ2-1; D might be TRBD1 or TRBD2, each matching 5 bases. Germline CDR1 SGHRS, CDR2 YFSETQ. V lost 4 bases to trimming and J lost 5 bases, with 22 bases between them. The CDR3 is 17 amino acids. The CDR3: CASSVGTQPRGNNEQFF. The CDR3 DNA follows: TGCGCCAGCAGCGTGGGGACCCAACCAAGGGGCAACAATGAGCAGTTCTTC.

This clonotype was seen more than once but under ten times. The chain carries TRBV3-1 and TRBJ2-1; the match to TRBD2 covers 10 bases. From germline, CDR1 is LGHDT and CDR2 YNNKEL (reference sequence). The CDR3 is 15 residues long. V was clipped by 4 bases and J by 6 bases; unmatched bases: 6. In DNA, the CDR3 is TGTGCCAGCAGCCCTAGCGGGAGTTTTACCAATGAGCAGTTCTTC. Protein sequence: CASSPSGSFTNEQFF.

V and J are TRBV5-1 and TRBJ2-1, with D perhaps TRBD2 (7 bases). V was pared by 1 base and J by 8 bases, with 16 bases between. Germline V gene data show CDR1 as SGHRS and CDR2 as YFSETQ. CDR3 size: 15 residues. The CDR3: CASSLFPTGRDEQFF. The CDR3 DNA is TGCGCCAGCAGCTTGTTCCCTACAGGGAGGGATGAGCAGTTCTTC.

This clonotype was counted ten times or more. The chain links TRBV6-5 to TRBJ1-4; D unresolved. The CDR3 sequence is 15 residues long. The V gene lost 2 bases and the J gene lost 2 bases, with 9 bases spanning the gap. Germline V gives CDR1 MNHEY, CDR2 SVGAGI. The DNA for the CDR3 is TGTGCCAGCAGTTACCGAAGCGCGACTAATGAAAAACTGTTTTTT. This gives the protein CASSYRSATNEKLFF.

The chain joins TRBV5-1 to TRBJ2-5; 11 bases align to TRBD1. The CDR3 sequence is 17 residues long. The V gene end was trimmed by 6 bases and the J gene end by 2 bases; junction bases not matched to a gene: 12. Looked up from germline, CDR1 is SGHRS and CDR2 is YFSETQ. CDR3 protein: CASNPGTGGSGQETQYF. DNA of the CDR3: TGCGCCAGCAACCCCGGGACAGGGGGGAGCGGTCAAGAGACCCAGTACTTC.

This clonotype was observed at least ten times. One junction end disagrees with the germline gene, perhaps due to a read error. V gene TRBV20-1 combines with J gene TRBJ1-2; D perhaps matches TRBD1 (5 bases). CDR3 length equals 12 residues. Germline lookup yields CDR1 DFQATT and CDR2 SNEGSKA (reference sequence). CDR3 sequence: CSARGDQSYYTF. In nucleotides, the CDR3 is TGCAGTGCCAGAGGGGACCAAAGCTACTACACCTTC.

At least ten counts were recorded for this clonotype. The V gene is TRBV24-1, the J gene TRBJ2-5; D is possibly TRBD1 (6 bases). The CDR3 length is 13 residues. Trimming pared 4 bases from V and 5 bases from J, leaving 10 bases between. The germline V gene has CDR1 KGHDR and CDR2 SFDVKD. Here the CDR3 DNA reads TGTGCCACCAGTGACAGGGGACACGAGACCCAGTACTTC. This encodes CATSDRGHETQYF.

This clonotype was counted ten times or more. The rearrangement joins TRBV29-1 to TRBJ1-1; no firm D call. The V gene's germline CDR1 is SQVTM and CDR2 ANQGSEA. Trimming left V 4 bases short and J 5 bases short, with 8 bases between. The CDR3 loop spans 11 amino acids. Here the CDR3 reads CSVGVNTEAFF. CDR3 nucleotide sequence: TGCAGCGTTGGTGTCAATACTGAAGCTTTCTTT. Full variable domain (missing parts from reference TRBV29-1 and TRBJ1-1): SAVISQKPSRDICQRGTSLTIQCQVDSQVTMMFWYRQQPGQSLTLIATANQGSEATYESGFVIDKFPISRPNLTFSTLTVSNMSPEDSSIYLCSVGVNTEAFFGQGTRLTVV.